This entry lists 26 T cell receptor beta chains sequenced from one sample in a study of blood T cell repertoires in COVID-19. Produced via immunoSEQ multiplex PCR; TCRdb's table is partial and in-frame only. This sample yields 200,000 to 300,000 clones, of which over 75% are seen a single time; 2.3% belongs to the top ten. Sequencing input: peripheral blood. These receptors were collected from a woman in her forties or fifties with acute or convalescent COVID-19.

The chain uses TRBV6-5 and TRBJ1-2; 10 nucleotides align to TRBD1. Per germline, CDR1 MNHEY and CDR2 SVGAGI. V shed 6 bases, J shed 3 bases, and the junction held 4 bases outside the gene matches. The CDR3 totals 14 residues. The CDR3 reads CASSPGQGHYGYTF. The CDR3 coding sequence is TGTGCCAGCAGCCCGGGACAGGGGCACTATGGCTACACCTTC.

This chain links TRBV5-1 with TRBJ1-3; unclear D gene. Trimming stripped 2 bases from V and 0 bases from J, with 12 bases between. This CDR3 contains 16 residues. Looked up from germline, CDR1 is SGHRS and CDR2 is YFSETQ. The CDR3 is CASSLTPLNSGNTIYF. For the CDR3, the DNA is TGCGCCAGCAGCTTAACTCCACTAAACTCTGGAAACACCATATATTTT.

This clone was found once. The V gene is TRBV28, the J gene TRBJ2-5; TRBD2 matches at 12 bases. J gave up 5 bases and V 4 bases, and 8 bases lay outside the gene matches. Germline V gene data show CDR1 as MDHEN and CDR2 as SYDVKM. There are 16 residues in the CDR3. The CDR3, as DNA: TGTGCCAGCAGTTCCACGGGACTAGCGGGTTGGGAGACCCAGTACTTC. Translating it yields CASSSTGLAGWETQYF.

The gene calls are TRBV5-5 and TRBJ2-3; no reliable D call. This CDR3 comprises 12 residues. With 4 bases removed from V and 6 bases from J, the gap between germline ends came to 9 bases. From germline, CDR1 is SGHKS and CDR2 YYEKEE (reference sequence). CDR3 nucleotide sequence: TGTGCCAGCAGCCACCCGGTGGATACGCAGTATTTT. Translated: CASSHPVDTQYF.

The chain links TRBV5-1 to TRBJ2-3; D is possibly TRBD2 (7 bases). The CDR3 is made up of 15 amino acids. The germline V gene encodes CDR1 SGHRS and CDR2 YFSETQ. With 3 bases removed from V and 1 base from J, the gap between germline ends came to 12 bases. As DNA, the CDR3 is TGCGCCAGCAGCTCGGACGGGGGGCGCACAGATACGCAGTATTTT. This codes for CASSSDGGRTDTQYF.

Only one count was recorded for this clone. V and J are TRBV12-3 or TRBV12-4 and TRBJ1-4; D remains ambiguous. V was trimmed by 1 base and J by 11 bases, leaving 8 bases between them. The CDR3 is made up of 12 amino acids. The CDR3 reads CASSLGGGKLFF. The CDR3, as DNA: TGTGCCAGCAGTTTAGGTGGAGGGAAACTGTTTTTT.

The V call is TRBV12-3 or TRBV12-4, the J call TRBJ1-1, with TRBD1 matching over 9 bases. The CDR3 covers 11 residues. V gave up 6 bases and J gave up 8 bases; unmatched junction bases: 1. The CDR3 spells CASSTGGEAFF. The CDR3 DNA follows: TGTGCCAGCAGCACAGGGGGCGAAGCTTTCTTT.

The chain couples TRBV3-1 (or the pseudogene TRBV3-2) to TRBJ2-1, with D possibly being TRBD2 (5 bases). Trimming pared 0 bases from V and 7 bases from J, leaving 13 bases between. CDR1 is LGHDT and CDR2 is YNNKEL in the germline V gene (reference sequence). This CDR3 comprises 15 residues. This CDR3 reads CASSQEVEGGNEQFF. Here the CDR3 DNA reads TGTGCCAGCAGCCAAGAAGTAGAGGGCGGTAATGAGCAGTTCTTC.

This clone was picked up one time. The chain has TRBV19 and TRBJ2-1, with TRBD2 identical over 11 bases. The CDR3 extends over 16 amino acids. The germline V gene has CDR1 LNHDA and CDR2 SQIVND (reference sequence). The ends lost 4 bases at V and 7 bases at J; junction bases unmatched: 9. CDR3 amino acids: CASSKPTSGSRNEQFF. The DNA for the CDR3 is TGTGCCAGTAGTAAGCCCACTAGCGGGAGCAGGAATGAGCAGTTCTTC.

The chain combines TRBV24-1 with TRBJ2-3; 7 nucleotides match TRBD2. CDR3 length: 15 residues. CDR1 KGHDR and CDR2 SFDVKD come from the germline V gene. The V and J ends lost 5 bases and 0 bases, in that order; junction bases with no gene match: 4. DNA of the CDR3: TGTGCCACCAGTGTAGTAGCGGGCAGCACAGATACGCAGTATTTT. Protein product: CATSVVAGSTDTQYF.

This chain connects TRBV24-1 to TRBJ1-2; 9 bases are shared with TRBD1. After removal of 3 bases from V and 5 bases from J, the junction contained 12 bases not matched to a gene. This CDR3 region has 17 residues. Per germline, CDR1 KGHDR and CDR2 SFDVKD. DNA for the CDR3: TGTGCCACCAGTGATCCGACGGACAGGGGCGGGAATTATGGCTACACCTTC. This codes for CATSDPTDRGGNYGYTF.

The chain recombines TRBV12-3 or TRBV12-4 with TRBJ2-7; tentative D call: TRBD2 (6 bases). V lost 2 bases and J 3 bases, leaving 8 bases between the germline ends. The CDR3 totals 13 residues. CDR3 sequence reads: CASSLYGSYEQYF. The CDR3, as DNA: TGTGCCAGCAGTTTATACGGGAGCTACGAGCAGTACTTC.

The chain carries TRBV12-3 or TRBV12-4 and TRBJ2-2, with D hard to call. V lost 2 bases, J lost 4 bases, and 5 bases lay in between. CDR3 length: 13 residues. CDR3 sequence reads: CASSLMSTGELFF. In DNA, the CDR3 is TGTGCCAGCAGTTTAATGAGCACCGGGGAGCTGTTTTTT.

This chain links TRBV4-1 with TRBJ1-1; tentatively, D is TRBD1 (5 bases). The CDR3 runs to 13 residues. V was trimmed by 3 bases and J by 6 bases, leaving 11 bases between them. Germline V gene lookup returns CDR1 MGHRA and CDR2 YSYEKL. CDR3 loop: CASSHIGGSEAFF. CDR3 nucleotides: TGCGCCAGCAGCCATATCGGGGGGTCTGAAGCTTTCTTT.

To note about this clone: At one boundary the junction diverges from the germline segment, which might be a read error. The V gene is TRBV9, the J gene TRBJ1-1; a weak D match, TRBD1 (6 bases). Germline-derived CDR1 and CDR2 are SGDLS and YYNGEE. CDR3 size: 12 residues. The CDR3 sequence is CASSPDRRGINF. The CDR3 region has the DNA TGTGCCAGCAGCCCTGACAGGCGGGGGATCAACTTT.

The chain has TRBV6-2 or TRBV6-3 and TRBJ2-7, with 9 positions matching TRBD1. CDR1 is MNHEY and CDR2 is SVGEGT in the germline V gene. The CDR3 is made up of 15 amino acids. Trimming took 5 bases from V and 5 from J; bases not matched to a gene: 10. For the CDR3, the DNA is TGTGCCAGCAGTGACACACAGGGGGCTGGGAACGAGCAGTACTTC. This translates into CASSDTQGAGNEQYF.

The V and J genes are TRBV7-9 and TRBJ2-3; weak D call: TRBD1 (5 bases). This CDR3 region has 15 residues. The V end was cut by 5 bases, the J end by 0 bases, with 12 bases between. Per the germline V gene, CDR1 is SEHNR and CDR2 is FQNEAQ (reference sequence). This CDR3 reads CASSPRTHSTDTQYF. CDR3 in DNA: TGTGCCAGCAGCCCCAGGACACATAGCACAGATACGCAGTATTTT. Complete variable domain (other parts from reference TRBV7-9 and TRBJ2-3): DTGVSQNPRHKITKRGQNVTFRCDPISEHNRLYWYRQTLGQGPEFLTYFQNEAQLEKSRLLSDRFSAERPKGSFSTLEIQRTEQGDSAMYLCASSPRTHSTDTQYFGPGTRLTVL.

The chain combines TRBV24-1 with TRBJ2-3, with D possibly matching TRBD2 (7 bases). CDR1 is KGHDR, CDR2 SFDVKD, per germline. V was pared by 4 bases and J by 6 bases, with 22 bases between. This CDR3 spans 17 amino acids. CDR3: CATSESGTFGLTDTQYF. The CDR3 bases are TGTGCCACCAGTGAAAGCGGGACATTTGGACTAACGGATACGCAGTATTTT.

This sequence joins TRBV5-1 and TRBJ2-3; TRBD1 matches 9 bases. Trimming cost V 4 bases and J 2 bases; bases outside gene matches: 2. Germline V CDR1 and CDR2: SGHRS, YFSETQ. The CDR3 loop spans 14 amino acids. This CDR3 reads CASSRTGATDTQYF. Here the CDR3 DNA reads TGCGCCAGCAGCCGGACAGGGGCCACAGATACGCAGTATTTT.

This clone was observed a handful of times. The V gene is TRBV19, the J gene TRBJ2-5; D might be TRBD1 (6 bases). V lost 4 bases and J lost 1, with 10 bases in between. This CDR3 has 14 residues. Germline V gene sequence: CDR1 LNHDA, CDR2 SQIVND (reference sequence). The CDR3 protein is CASSTWTAQETQYF. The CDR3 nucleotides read TGTGCCAGTAGTACATGGACAGCCCAAGAGACCCAGTACTTC.

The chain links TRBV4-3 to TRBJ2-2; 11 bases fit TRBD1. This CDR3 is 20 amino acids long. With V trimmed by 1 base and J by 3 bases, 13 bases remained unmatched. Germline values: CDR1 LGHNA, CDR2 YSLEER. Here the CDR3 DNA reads TGCGCCAGCAGCCAAGGATTGGACAGGGGGCGATGGGTGGACACCGGGGAGCTGTTTTTT. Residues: CASSQGLDRGRWVDTGELFF.

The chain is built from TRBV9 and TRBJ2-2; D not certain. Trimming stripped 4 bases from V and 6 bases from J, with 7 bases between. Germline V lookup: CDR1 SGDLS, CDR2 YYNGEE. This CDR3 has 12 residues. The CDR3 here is CASSRVSGELFF. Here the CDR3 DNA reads TGTGCCAGCAGCAGAGTCTCCGGGGAGCTGTTTTTT.

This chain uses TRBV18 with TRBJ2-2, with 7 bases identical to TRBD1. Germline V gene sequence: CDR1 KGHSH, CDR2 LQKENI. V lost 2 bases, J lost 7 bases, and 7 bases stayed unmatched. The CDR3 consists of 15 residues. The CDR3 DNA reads TGTGCCAGCTCACCAGAGGGACAGACTCGCGGGGAGCTGTTTTTT. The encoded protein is CASSPEGQTRGELFF.

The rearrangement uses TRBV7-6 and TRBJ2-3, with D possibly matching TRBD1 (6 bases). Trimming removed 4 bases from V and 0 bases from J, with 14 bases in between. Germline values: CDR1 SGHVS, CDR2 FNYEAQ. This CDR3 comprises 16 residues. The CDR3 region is CASSSRGQTSTDTQYF. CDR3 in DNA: TGTGCCAGCAGCTCCCGTGGACAGACTAGCACAGATACGCAGTATTTT. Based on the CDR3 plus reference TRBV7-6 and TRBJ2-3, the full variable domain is GAGVSQSPRYKVTKRGQDVALRCDPISGHVSLYWYRQALGQGPEFLTYFNYEAQQDKSGLPNDRFSAERPEGSISTLTIQRTEQRDSAMYRCASSSRGQTSTDTQYFGPGTRLTVL.

CDR3 nucleotide sequence: TGTGCCAGCAGGCCGGTACAGGGGGCGTTTTTCTTGGAAAAACTGTTTTTT. This codes for CASRPVQGAFFLEKLFF. The chain recombines TRBV28 with TRBJ1-4, with TRBD1 matching over 9 bases. This CDR3 is built from 17 residues. V was clipped by 6 bases and J by 8 bases; unmatched bases: 16. The germline CDR1 and CDR2 sequences are MDHEN and SYDVKM.

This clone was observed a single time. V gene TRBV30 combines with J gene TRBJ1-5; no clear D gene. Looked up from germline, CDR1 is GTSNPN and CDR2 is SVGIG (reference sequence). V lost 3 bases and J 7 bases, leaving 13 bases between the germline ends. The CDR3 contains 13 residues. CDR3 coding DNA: TGTGCCTGGAGCACCAATAGGGAGCAGCCCCAGCATTTT. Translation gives CAWSTNREQPQHF.